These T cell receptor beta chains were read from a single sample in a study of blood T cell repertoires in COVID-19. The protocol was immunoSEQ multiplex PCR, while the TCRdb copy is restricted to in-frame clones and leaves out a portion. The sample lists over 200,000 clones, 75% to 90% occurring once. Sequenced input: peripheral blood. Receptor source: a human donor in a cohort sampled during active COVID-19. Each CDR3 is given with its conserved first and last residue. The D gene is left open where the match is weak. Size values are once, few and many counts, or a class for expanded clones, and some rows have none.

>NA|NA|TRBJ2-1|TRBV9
CASSVGGASYNEQFF
TGTGCCAGCAGCGTAGGGGGCGCTTCCTACAATGAGCAGTTCTTC
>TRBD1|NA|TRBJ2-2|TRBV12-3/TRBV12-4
CASRRTGPGELFF
TGTGCCAGCAGAAGGACAGGTCCCGGGGAGCTGTTTTTT
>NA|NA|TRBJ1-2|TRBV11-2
CASSLDLQNYGYTF
TGTGCCAGCAGCTTAGATCTCCAGAACTATGGCTACACCTTC
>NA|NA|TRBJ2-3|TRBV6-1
CASSEGVGAFRATDTQYF
TGTGCCAGCAGTGAAGGAGTAGGGGCTTTTCGGGCCACAGATACGCAGTATTTT
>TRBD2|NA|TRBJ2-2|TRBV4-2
CASGGVGLAGHTGELFF
TGTGCCAGCGGGGGGGTGGGACTAGCGGGGCACACCGGGGAGCTGTTTTTT
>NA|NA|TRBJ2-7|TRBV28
CASSLRGYYEQYF
TGTGCCAGCAGTTTAAGGGGATACTACGAGCAGTACTTC
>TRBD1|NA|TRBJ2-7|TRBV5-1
CASSLRTGATYEQYF
TGCGCCAGCAGCTTGAGGACAGGGGCCACCTACGAGCAGTACTTC
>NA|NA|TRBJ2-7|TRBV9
CASSVEPGGEQYF
TGTGCCAGCAGCGTAGAACCCGGGGGCGAGCAGTACTTC
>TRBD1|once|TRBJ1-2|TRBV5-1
CASSLLTGLEGYTF
TGCGCCAGCAGCTTGTTGACAGGGTTGGAAGGCTACACCTTC
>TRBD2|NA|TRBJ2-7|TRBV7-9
CASSSGTSGNSYEQYF
TGTGCCAGCAGCAGCGGGACTAGCGGGAACTCCTACGAGCAGTACTTC
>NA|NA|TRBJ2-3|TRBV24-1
CATSSGTDTQYF
TGTGCCACCAGTTCTGGCACAGATACGCAGTATTTT
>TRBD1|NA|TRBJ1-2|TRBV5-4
CASSLGQYNYGYTF
TGTGCCAGCAGCCTGGGACAGTATAACTATGGCTACACCTTC
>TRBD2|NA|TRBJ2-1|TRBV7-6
CASSLGGGRALGEQFF
TGTGCCAGCAGCTTAGGTGGCGGGAGGGCCCTTGGGGAGCAGTTCTTC
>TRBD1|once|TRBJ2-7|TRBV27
CASTRTGRSYEQYF
TGTGCCAGCACCCGGACAGGGCGCTCCTACGAGCAGTACTTC
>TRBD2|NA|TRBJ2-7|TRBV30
CACTSGASYEQYF
TGTGCCTGTACTAGCGGTGCCTCCTACGAGCAGTACTTC
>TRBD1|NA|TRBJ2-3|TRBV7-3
CASSYGQGFADTQYF
TGTGCCAGCAGCTACGGACAGGGCTTCGCAGATACGCAGTATTTT
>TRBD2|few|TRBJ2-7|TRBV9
CPSSVAGGLAGFYEQYF
TGTCCCAGCAGCGTAGCGGGGGGGCTAGCGGGGTTCTACGAGCAGTACTTC
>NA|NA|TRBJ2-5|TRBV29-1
CSGKQGRETQYF
TGCAGCGGCAAACAGGGTCGGGAGACCCAGTACTTC
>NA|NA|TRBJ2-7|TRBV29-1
CSVAGQSLYEQYF
TGCAGCGTTGCCGGACAGAGCCTCTACGAGCAGTACTTC
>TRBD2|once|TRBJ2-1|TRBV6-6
CASNVNGLAVYNEQFF
TGTGCCAGCAATGTAAACGGACTAGCGGTCTACAATGAGCAGTTCTTC
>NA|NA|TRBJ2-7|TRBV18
CASSPEGGPYEQYF
TGTGCCAGCTCACCAGAGGGAGGCCCCTACGAGCAGTACTTC
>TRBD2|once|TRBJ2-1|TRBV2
CASSTTSGRSNEQFF
TGTGCCAGCAGTACGACTAGCGGGAGGAGCAATGAGCAGTTCTTC
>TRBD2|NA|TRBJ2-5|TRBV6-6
CASSPTSGPVGTQYF
TGTGCCAGCAGTCCGACTAGCGGGCCAGTAGGAACCCAGTACTTC
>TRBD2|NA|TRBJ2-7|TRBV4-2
CASSQDWTSGSYEQYF
TGTGCCAGCAGCCAAGATTGGACTAGCGGCTCCTACGAGCAGTACTTC
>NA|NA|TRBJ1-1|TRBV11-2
CASSPSGGNTEAFF
TGTGCCAGCAGCCCGAGCGGGGGGAACACTGAAGCTTTCTTT
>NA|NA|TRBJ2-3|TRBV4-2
CASSQARVRTDTQYF
TGTGCCAGCAGCCAAGCGAGGGTGCGCACAGATACGCAGTATTTT
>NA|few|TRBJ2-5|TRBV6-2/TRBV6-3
CASSSKETQYF
TGTGCCAGCAGCTCCAAAGAGACCCAGTACTTC
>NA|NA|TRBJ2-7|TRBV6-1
CASSEALTDPYEQYF
TGTGCCAGCAGTGAAGCTTTGACAGACCCCTACGAGCAGTACTTC
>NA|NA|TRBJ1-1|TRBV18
CASSNNRDTEAFF
TGTGCCAGCTCAAACAACCGGGACACTGAAGCTTTCTTT
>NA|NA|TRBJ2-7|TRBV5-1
CASSLGGEQYF
TGCGCCAGCTCCCTAGGGGGCGAGCAGTACTTC
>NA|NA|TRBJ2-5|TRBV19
CASSIGFGETRRKETQYF
TGTGCCAGTAGTATAGGTTTCGGGGAGACACGAAGGAAAGAGACCCAGTACTTC
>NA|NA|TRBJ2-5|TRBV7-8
CASSPRRHTQETQYF
TGTGCCAGCAGCCCCCGCCGACACACCCAAGAGACCCAGTACTTC
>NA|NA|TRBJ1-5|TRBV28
CASRLRGNQPQHF
TGTGCCAGCAGGCTCAGGGGCAATCAGCCCCAGCATTTT
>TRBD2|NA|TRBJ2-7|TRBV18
CASSPLLSGTTYEQYF
TGTGCCAGCTCACCGCTACTTTCCGGGACTACCTACGAGCAGTACTTC
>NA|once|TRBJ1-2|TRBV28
CASSLAQGGYTF
TGTGCCAGCAGCCTCGCCCAGGGCGGCTACACCTTC
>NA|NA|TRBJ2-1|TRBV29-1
CSVEPGNEQFF
TGCAGCGTTGAACCCGGCAATGAGCAGTTCTTC
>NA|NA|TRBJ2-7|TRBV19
CASSLQASNFFSYEQYF
TGTGCCAGTAGCCTGCAGGCCTCTAACTTCTTTAGCTACGAGCAGTACTTC
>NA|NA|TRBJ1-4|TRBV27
CASSPLGEGDEKLFF
TGTGCCAGCAGTCCTCTTGGGGAGGGGGATGAAAAACTGTTTTTT
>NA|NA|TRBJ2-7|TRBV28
CASTTWGQGGVYEQYF
TGTGCCAGCACCACTTGGGGGCAGGGGGGCGTGTACGAGCAGTACTTC
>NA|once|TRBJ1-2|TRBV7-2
CASSLSPGVYTF
TGTGCCAGCAGCTTATCCCCGGGGGTCTACACCTTC
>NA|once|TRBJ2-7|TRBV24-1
CATSDTRTASYEQYF
TGTGCCACCAGTGATACCCGGACAGCCTCCTACGAGCAGTACTTC
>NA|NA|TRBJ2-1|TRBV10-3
CATRSPGSSYNEQFF
TGTGCCACCCGCTCGCCGGGGAGCTCCTACAATGAGCAGTTCTTC
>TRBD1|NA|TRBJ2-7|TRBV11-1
CASSGWDRGEQYF
TGTGCCAGCAGCGGATGGGACAGGGGCGAGCAGTACTTC
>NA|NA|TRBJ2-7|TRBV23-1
CARSVRCSEQYF
TGCGCCAGGTCCGTGAGGTGCTCGGAACAGTACTTC
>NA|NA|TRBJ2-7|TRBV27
CASSPPGLRLSYEQYF
TGTGCCAGCAGTCCACCCGGACTGAGATTGTCCTACGAGCAGTACTTC
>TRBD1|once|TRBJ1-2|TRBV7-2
CASSPSPGGYYGYTF
TGTGCCAGCAGCCCCAGTCCAGGGGGCTACTATGGCTACACCTTC
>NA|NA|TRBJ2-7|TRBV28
CASSSGHTYEQYF
TGTGCCAGCAGTTCCGGACATACCTACGAGCAGTACTTC
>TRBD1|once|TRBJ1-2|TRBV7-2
CASSPGGGYGYTF
TGTGCCAGCAGCCCAGGGGGAGGCTATGGCTACACCTTC
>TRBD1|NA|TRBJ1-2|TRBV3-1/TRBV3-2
CASSQEGTGNNYGYTF
TGTGCCAGCAGCCAAGAGGGGACAGGGAACAACTATGGCTACACCTTC
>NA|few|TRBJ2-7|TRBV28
CASSLATDSYEQYF
TGTGCCAGCAGTTTAGCGACAGACTCCTACGAGCAGTACTTC
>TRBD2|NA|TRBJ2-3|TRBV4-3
CASSQGSRAGVTDTQYF
TGCGCCAGCAGCCAAGGATCTCGAGCGGGAGTTACAGATACGCAGTATTTT
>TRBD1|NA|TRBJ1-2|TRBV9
CASRGQGASGYTF
TGTGCCAGCAGGGGACAGGGGGCGAGTGGCTACACCTTC
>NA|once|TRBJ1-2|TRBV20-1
CSAKGGGGYTF
TGCAGTGCCAAAGGGGGTGGGGGCTACACCTTC